The subject of this entry is one TCR beta chain. The data stem from a study of blood T cell repertoires in COVID-19. TCRdb's copy holds only in-frame clones and misses some; the assay was immunoSEQ multiplex PCR. The sample lists roughly 230,000 clones, around 84% seen once, with more than 6.5% in the top ten. V was pared by 2 bases and J by 0 bases, with 11 bases between. The V gene's germline CDR1 is GTSNPN and CDR2 SVGIG (reference sequence). The CDR3 is 15 amino acids. This receptor was taken from a woman aged 45-60 years who had been exposed to COVID-19. Sequencing was done on a sample of PBMCs or T cells enriched from blood (not recorded which). The chain is built from TRBV30 and TRBJ2-1; D is uncertain. CDR3 sequence (DNA): TGTGCCTGGAGTACGGGTACGAGCTCCTACAATGAGCAGTTCTTC. Translating gives CAWSTGTSSYNEQFF. Full variable domain (outside the CDR3, taken from reference TRBV30 and TRBJ2-1): SQTIHQWPATLVQPVGSPLSLECTVEGTSNPNLYWYRQAAGRGLQLLFYSVGIGQISSEVPQNLSASRPQDRQFILSSKKLLLSDSGFYLCAWSTGTSSYNEQFFGPGTRLTVL.